This T cell receptor (beta chain) derives from a study of T-cell reconstitution after alpha-beta-depleted transplantation in children. Study-wide findings and caveats: Several hundred graft clones that had expanded were reportedly the source of alpha-beta T cells about two months after transplant. Diversity and T-cell counts at one year after transplant derived mostly from new T cells. Surviving thymic progenitors and recipient T cells were the source of high TCRbeta diversity at day 60 in some patients.

This clonotype was counted a few times. Its antigen is unidentified. Germline assignment: CDR1 SGHDT and CDR2 YYEEEE. This CDR3 region has 15 residues. Trimming took 0 bases from V and 6 from J; bases not matched to a gene: 3. Unique molecular identifiers tagged the TCRbeta library. TCRdb processed the PCR reads anew with MiXCR; each CDR3 protein has one entry. The table lists a few hundred thousand distinct CDR3 sequences, 25% to 30% of them singletons. The chain links TRBV5-6 to TRBJ2-3; 11 bases are shared with TRBD2. The sample here was PBMCs, taken before TCRalphabeta/CD19-depleted stem cell transplant. This clonotype was sampled from a boy in the first two years of life with Wiskott-Aldrich syndrome, due to receive a stem cell transplant. CDR3 nucleotide sequence: TGTGCCAGCAGCTTGGCCCCTAGCGGGAGGGATACGCAGTATTTT. Translating gives CASSLAPSGRDTQYF.